Below are 9 T cell receptor beta chains sequenced from a single sample in a study of cytomegalovirus exposure and HLA in healthy donors. Assay used: immunoSEQ multiplex PCR; TCRdb lists only in-frame clones, some missing. The sample shows 130,000 to 150,000 clones, 80% to 90% of them seen only once. Sequencing was performed on PBMCs. The receptors originated from a man aged 18 to 30 in good health and CMV-seropositive.

The chain uses TRBV19 and TRBJ2-3; maybe TRBD1 (6 bases). CDR1 is LNHDA and CDR2 is SQIVND in the germline V gene (reference sequence). CDR3 length equals 13 residues. Trimming pared 4 bases from V and 2 bases from J, leaving 7 bases between. The CDR3 loop reads CASSTGDTDTQYF. CDR3 sequence (DNA): TGTGCCAGTAGTACAGGGGACACAGATACGCAGTATTTT.

DNA of the CDR3: TGTGCCAGCAGCTTAGACCGGGGGCCCCAGCATTTT. It translates to CASSLDRGPQHF. The J gene is TRBJ1-5, the V gene TRBV7-8; no definite D call. This CDR3 spans 12 amino acids. Trimming stripped 1 base from V and 9 bases from J, with 7 bases between. CDR1 SGHVS and CDR2 FQNEAQ come from the germline V gene.

V and J are TRBV18 and TRBJ2-7; the D gene is possibly TRBD1 (6 bases). CDR3 size: 15 residues. The germline V gene has CDR1 KGHSH and CDR2 LQKENI. Trimming took 2 bases from V and 0 from J, leaving 11 bases between them. CDR3 nucleotide sequence: TGTGCCAGCTCACCAAGAACAGGGAGCTCCTACGAGCAGTACTTC. Its translation is CASSPRTGSSYEQYF.

The rearrangement uses TRBV6-1 and TRBJ1-2; D uncertain. Trimming pared 4 bases from V and 5 bases from J, leaving 17 bases between. This CDR3 comprises 15 residues. Germline CDR1 is MNHNS and CDR2 is SASEGT. The CDR3 reads CASSGALGIEYGYTF. Here the CDR3 DNA reads TGTGCCAGCAGTGGAGCTCTCGGGATTGAGTATGGCTACACCTTC.

The rearrangement uses TRBV5-1 and TRBJ1-3; the D is unclear. The CDR3 contains 13 residues. V was pared by 0 bases and J by 8 bases, with 9 bases between. Germline V gives CDR1 SGHRS, CDR2 YFSETQ. CDR3 bases: TGCGCCAGCAGCTTGGGTCCACCGGACACCATATATTTT. It specifies CASSLGPPDTIYF.

The V call is TRBV7-8, the J call TRBJ1-1; 8 bases agree with TRBD1. This CDR3 comprises 12 residues. With 5 bases clipped from V and 7 bases from J, the junction kept 3 bases outside the gene matches. Looked up from germline, CDR1 is SGHVS and CDR2 is FQNEAQ. The chain's CDR3 is CASSPTGVEAFF. CDR3 sequence (DNA): TGTGCCAGCAGCCCGACAGGGGTTGAAGCTTTCTTT.

The rearrangement uses TRBV6-1 and TRBJ2-5, with a tentative D call TRBD1 (6 bases). Trimming removed 5 bases from V and 5 bases from J, with 15 bases in between. Germline V gene data show CDR1 as MNHNS and CDR2 as SASEGT. This CDR3 region has 14 residues. CDR3 nucleotide sequence: TGTGCCAGCAGTAGAGGGGGAGTACAGGAGACCCAGTACTTC. Its protein is CASSRGGVQETQYF.

This clone has more than one count but fewer than ten. V gene TRBV21-1 combines with J gene TRBJ2-7; TRBD2, the D gene given by the table, was not confirmed from the DNA. TRBV21-1 is given as a pseudogene. This CDR3 has 18 residues. The CDR3 sequence: CASSKKGQGASGSYEQYF. CDR3 bases: TGTGCCAGCAGCAAAAAAGGACAGGGGGCTAGCGGGAGCTACGAGCAGTACTTC.

The chain joins TRBV13 to TRBJ2-3, with TRBD1 identical over 12 bases. The CDR3 is 16 amino acids. Losses at the gene ends were 5 bases for V and 5 bases for J; bases not matched to a gene: 8. CDR1 and CDR2 (germline): PRHDT, FYEKMQ (reference sequence). The CDR3 DNA reads as TGTGCCAGCAGCCCGGGACAGGGGGCGCCCATAGATACGCAGTATTTT. Protein: CASSPGQGAPIDTQYF.